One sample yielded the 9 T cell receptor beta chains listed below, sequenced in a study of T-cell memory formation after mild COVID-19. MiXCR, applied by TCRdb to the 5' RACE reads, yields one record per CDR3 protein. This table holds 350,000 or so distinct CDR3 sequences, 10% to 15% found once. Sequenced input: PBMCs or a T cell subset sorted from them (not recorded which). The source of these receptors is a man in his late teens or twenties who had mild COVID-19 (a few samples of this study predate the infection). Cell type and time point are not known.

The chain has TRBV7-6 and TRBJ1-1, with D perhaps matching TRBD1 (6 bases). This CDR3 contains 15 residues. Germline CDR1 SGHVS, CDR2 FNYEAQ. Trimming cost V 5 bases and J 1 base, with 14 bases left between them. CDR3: CASSPGTRANTEAFF. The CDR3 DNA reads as TGTGCCAGCAGCCCAGGGACACGGGCGAACACTGAAGCTTTCTTT.

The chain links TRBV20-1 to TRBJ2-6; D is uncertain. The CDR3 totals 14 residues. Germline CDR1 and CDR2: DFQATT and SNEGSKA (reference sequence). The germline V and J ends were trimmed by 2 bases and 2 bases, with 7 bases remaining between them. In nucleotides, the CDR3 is TGCAGTGCTAGAAGTAGGCCTGGGGCCAACGTCCTGACTTTC. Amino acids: CSARSRPGANVLTF.

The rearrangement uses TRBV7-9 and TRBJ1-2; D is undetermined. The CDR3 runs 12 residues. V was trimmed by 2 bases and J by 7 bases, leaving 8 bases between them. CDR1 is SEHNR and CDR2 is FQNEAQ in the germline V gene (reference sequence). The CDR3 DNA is TGTGCCAGCAGCTTATTGAGAGGTGGCTACACCTTC. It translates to CASSLLRGGYTF. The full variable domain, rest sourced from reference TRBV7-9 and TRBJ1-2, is DTGVSQNPRHKITKRGQNVTFRCDPISEHNRLYWYRQTLGQGPEFLTYFQNEAQLEKSRLLSDRFSAERPKGSFSTLEIQRTEQGDSAMYLCASSLLRGGYTFGSGTRLTVV.

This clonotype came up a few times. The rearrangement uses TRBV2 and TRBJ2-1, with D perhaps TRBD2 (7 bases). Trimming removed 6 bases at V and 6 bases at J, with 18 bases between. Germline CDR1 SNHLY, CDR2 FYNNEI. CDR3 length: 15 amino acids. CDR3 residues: CASRLLGGAGNEQFF. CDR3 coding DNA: TGTGCCAGCAGACTTCTTGGGGGGGCCGGCAATGAGCAGTTCTTC.

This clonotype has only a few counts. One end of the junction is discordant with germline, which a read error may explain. CDR3: CASSPTLPGDSF. For the CDR3, the DNA is TGTGCCAGCAGCCCGACCCTTCCTGGGGATTCGTTT. This rearrangement joins TRBV7-9 to TRBJ1-1, with D uncertain. The CDR3 spans 12 residues. CDR1 and CDR2 (germline): SEHNR, FQNEAQ (reference sequence).

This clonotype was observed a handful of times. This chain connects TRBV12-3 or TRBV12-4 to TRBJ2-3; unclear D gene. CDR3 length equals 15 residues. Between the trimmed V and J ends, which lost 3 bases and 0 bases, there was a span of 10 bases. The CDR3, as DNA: TGTGCCAGCAGTTTGTACGCTTCTAGCACAGATACGCAGTATTTT. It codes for CASSLYASSTDTQYF.

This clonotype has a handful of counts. As DNA, the CDR3 is TGCGCCAGCAGCCCCTCGGGGCTAGCGTGGGAGCAGTACGTC. Translated, it gives CASSPSGLAWEQYV. The chain joins TRBV4-1 to TRBJ2-7, with D possibly being TRBD2 (6 bases). Germline CDR1 reads MGHRA; CDR2 reads YSYEKL. This CDR3 spans 14 amino acids. V lost 4 bases, J lost 7 bases, and 17 bases lay in between.

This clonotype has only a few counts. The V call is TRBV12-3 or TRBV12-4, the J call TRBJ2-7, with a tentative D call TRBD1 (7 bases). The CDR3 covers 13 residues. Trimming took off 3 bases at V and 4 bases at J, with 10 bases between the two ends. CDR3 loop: CASSFPGGYEQYF. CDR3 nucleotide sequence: TGTGCCAGCAGTTTCCCAGGGGGGTACGAGCAGTACTTC.

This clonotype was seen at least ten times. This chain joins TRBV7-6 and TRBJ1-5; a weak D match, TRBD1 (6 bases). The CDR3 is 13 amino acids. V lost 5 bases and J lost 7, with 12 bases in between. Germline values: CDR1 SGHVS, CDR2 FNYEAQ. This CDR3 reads CASSPTGYQPQHF. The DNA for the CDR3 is TGTGCCAGCAGCCCCACAGGGTACCAGCCCCAGCATTTT.